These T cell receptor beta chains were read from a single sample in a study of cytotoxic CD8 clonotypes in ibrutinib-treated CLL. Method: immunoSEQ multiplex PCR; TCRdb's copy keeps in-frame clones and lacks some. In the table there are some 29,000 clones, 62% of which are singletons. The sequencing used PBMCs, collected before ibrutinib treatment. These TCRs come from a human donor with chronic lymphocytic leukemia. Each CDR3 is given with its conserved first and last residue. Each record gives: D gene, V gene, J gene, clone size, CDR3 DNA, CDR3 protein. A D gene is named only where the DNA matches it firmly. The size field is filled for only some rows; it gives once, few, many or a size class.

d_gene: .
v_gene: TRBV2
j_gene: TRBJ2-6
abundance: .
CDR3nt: TGTGCCAGCAGTGCACTCTCTGGGGCCAACGTCCTGACTTTC
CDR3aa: CASSALSGANVLTF

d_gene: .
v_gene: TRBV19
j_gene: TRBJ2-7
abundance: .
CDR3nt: TGTGCCATCGCCGGGCCAAACGCCCCTACCTACGAGCAGTACTTC
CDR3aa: CAIAGPNAPTYEQYF

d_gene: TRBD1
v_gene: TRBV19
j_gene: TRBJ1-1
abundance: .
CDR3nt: TGTGCCAGTAGTATAGGTAACAGGGGCAACACTGAAGCTTTCTTT
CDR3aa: CASSIGNRGNTEAFF

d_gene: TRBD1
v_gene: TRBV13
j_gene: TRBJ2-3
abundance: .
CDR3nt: TGTGCCAGCAGCGGGGACAGGGCGCAGGGTACGCAGTATTTT
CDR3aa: CASSGDRAQGTQYF

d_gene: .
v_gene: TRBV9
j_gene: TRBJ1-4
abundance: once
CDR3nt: TGTGCCAGCAGCGGGGCCTATGGTGAAAAACTGTTTTTT
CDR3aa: CASSGAYGEKLFF

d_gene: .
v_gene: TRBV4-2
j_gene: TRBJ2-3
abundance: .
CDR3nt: TGTGCCAGCAGCCAAGGCGACGTGCAGAGCACACATACGCAGTATTTT
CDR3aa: CASSQGDVQSTHTQYF

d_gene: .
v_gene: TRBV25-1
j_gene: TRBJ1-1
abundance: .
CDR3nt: TGTGCCAGCCGCAGGGGAAGTCGAACTGAAGCTTTCTTT
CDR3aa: CASRRGSRTEAFF

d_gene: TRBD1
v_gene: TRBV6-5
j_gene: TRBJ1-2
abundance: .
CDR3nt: TGTGCCAGCAGGACGGACAGGGGACTCTATGGCTACACCTTC
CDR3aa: CASRTDRGLYGYTF

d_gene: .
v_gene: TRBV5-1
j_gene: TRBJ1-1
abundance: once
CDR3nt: TGCGCCAGCAGCGTTGGGTATCACACTGAAGCTTTCTTT
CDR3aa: CASSVGYHTEAFF

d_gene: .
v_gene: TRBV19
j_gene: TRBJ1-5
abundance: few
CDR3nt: TGTGCCAGTAGTCTTCCCAGTTCCTTTCAGCCCCAGCATTTT
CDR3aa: CASSLPSSFQPQHF

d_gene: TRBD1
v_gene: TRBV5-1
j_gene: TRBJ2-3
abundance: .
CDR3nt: TGCGCCAGCAGCTTGGGGACAGGGGGCCTCTCAGATACGCAGTATTTT
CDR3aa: CASSLGTGGLSDTQYF

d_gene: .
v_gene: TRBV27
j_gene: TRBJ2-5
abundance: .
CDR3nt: TGTGCCAGCGGGTTTCAGGACATAAAGTACTTC
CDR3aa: CASGFQDIKYF

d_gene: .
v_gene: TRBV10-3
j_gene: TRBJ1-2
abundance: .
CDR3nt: TGTGCCATCAGTGTACAGGGTGCGTCGTATGGCTACACCTTC
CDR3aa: CAISVQGASYGYTF

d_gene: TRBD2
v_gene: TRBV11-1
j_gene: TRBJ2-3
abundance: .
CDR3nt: TGTGCCAGCAGCCCCCGGCGGGAGGCCTTCAGCACAGATACGCAGTATTTT
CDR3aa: CASSPRREAFSTDTQYF

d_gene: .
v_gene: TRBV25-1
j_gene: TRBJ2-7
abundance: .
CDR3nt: TGTGCCAGCAGTGTGGACAGGCGGGATCCCTACGAGCAGTACTTC
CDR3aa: CASSVDRRDPYEQYF

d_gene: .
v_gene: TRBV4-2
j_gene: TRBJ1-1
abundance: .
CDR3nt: TGTGCCAGCAGCCAAGATCCCGGTTCGGCTTTCTTT
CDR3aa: CASSQDPGSAFF

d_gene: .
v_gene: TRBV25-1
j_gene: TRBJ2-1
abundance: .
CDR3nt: TGTGCCACCGGACTAAATGAGCAGTTCTTC
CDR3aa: CATGLNEQFF

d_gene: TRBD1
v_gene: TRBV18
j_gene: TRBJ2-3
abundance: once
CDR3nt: TGTGCCAGCTCACCGTCAACAGGGGATTCGCTTAACACAGATACGCAGTATTTT
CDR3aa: CASSPSTGDSLNTDTQYF

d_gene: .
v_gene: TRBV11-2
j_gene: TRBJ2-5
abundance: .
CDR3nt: TGTGCCAGCAGCCCCAGTGCCCAAGAGACCCAGTACTTC
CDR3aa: CASSPSAQETQYF

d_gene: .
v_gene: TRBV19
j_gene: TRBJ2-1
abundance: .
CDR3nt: TGTGCCAGTAGTATGCTCGGGAGTTATTCGGAGCAGTTCTTC
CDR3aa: CASSMLGSYSEQFF

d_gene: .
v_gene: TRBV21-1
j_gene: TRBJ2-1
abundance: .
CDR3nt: TGTGCCAGAAAGTGGCTAGCGGGAGGCAAAAGCTCCTACAATGAGCAGTTCTTC
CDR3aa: CARKWLAGGKSSYNEQFF

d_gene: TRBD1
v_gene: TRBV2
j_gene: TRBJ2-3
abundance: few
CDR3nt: TGTGCCAGCGGGGGACAGTTCACAGATACGCAGTATTTT
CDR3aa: CASGGQFTDTQYF

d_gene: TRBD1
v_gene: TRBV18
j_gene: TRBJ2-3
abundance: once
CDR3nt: TGTGCCAGCTCACGGGACAGTCGCACAGATACGCAGTATTTT
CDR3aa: CASSRDSRTDTQYF

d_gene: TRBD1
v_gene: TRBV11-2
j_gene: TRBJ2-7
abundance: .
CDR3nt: TGTGCCAGCAGTCCCACAGGGGACGAGCAGTACTTC
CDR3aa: CASSPTGDEQYF

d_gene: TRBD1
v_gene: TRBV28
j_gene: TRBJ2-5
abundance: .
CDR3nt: TGTGCCAGCGTAACAGGGGGACCCCTCCAAGAGACCCAGTACTTC
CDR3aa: CASVTGGPLQETQYF

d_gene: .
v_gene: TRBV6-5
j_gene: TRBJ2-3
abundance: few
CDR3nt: TGTGCCAGCAGTTACGGCGGGGTCGATACGCAGTATTTT
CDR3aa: CASSYGGVDTQYF

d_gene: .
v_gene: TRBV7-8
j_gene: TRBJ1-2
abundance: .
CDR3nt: TGTGCCAGCAGTCAGGAATTTAACTATGGCTACACCTTC
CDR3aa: CASSQEFNYGYTF

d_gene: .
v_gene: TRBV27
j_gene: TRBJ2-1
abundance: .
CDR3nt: TGTGCCAGCTCTCACTCCCGGAGCTCCTACAATGAGCAGTTCTTC
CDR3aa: CASSHSRSSYNEQFF

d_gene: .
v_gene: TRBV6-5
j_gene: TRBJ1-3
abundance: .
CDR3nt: TGTGCCAGCAGTTACGGGGGCGGCGGAAACACCATATATTTT
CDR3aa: CASSYGGGGNTIYF

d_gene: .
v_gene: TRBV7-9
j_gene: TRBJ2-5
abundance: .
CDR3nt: TGTGCCAGCAGCCCGCCGAGGGGAAAATCTCAAGAGACCCAGTACTTC
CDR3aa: CASSPPRGKSQETQYF

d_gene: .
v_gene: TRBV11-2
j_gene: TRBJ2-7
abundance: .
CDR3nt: TGTGCCAGCAGGGTGGGACACAGCTCCTACGAGCAGTACTTC
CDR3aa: CASRVGHSSYEQYF

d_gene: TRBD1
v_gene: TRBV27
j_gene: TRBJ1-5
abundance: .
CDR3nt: TGTGCCAGCAGTTTAACGGGACAGCTCAATCAGCCCCAGCATTTT
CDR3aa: CASSLTGQLNQPQHF

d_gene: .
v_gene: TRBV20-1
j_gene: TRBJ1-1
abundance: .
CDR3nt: TGCAGTGCGACCGGGAATGAAGCTTTCTTT
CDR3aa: CSATGNEAFF

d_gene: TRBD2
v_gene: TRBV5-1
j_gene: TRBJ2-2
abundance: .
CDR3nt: TGCGCCAGCAGCTTGGTCCTAGCGGGAGGGCCGCGGACCGGGGAGCTGTTTTTT
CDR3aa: CASSLVLAGGPRTGELFF

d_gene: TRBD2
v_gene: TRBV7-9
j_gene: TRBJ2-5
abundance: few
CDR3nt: TGTGCAGCGGGACTAGCGGGGGGGCGAGAGACCCAGTACTTC
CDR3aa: CAAGLAGGRETQYF

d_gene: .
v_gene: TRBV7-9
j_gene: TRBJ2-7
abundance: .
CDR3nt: TGTGCCAGCAGCTTAGTTCCGGTCGACGAGCAGTACTTC
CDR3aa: CASSLVPVDEQYF

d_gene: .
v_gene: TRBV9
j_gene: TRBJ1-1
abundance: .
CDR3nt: TGTGCCAGCAGCGTGTGGGGGCGAGGCACTGAAGCTTTCTTT
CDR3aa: CASSVWGRGTEAFF

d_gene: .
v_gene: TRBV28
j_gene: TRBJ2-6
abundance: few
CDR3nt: TGTGCCAGCAGCGCGGCGGGGATCTCTGGGGCCAACGTCCTGACTTTC
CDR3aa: CASSAAGISGANVLTF

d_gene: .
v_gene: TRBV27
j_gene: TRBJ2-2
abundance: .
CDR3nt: TGTGCCAGCAGTTTATCGAACACCGGGGAGCTGTTTTTT
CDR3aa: CASSLSNTGELFF

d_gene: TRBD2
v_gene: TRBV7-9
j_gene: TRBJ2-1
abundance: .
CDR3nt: TGTGCCAGCACCCTGCCCACTTCGACTAGCGGGGGGGAGTACAATGAGCAGTTCTTC
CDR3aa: CASTLPTSTSGGEYNEQFF

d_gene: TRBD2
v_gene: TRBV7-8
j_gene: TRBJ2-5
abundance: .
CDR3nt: TGTGCCAGCAGCTTAGGCGGGACTAGCGGGGGGACTCAAGAGACCCAGTACTTC
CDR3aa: CASSLGGTSGGTQETQYF